This T cell receptor (beta chain) was sequenced for a study of blood T cell repertoires in COVID-19 (TCRdb year 2020). Some background on the complete study: Samples from collaborators originated in the United States, Italy and Spain and spanned both the acute and convalescent phases of COVID-19. The prospective study material was composed of cDNA or gDNA derived from T cells, B-cell-depleted T cells, or PBMCs. The dataset comprised deeply sampled blood TCRbeta repertoires from subjects exposed to, actively infected with, or recovered from COVID-19. A freely available public database, intended as a resource for researchers studying the immune response to SARS-CoV-2, is where the repertoires were released. Samples came from the ongoing ImmuneRACE study (first 160 participants) plus 1,254 subjects from 6 global collaborators. Nearly every sample came with metadata listing a de-identified subject ID, COVID-19 status, age in years and sex. HLA class I and class II types, where available, came from metadata supplied by the sample provider rather than from assay-based typing. Overall study outcomes, separate from this receptor: The amount of clinical and demographic metadata varied by source and participant and was provided uncurated.

In regard to this clone: The target of this receptor is not known. Qualities for individual bases were not recorded, and no much larger clone is one base off.

The CDR3 numbers 15 residues from cysteine through phenylalanine. The only DNA kept is the CDR3, 45 bases in frame from the first base. The junction shows trimming of 4 bases on V and 9 bases on J, and the gene matches do not reach 8 bases of it. For CDR1 and CDR2, the germline V gene (reference sequence) lists SGHNT and YYREEE. The immunoSEQ Assay, a bias-controlled multiplex PCR, was used to amplify TCRbeta CDR3 regions from genomic DNA. From the authors' description of their analysis: Within the assay, amplification of reference gene primers was used to estimate how many nucleated cells each sample contained. To quantify the absolute abundance of each unique TCRbeta CDR3 rearrangement, sequence reads were collapsed and filtered. For each sample, productive Simpson clonality was calculated as the square root of Simpson's diversity index across productive rearrangements. The table was pulled from immuneACCESS by TCRdb, which kept in-frame rearrangements only. Such tables lose some clones; where checked, under half of the loss comes from unresolved V genes, and the rest has no known cause. V, J and clone size are those of that table, while D and trimming were read from the DNA. Recorded for this sample are approximately 97,000 clones; around 85% of them occurred a single time. In total, the top ten clones hold 35% to 40% of the sample.

The collaborating institutions used their own protocols to collect whole blood in K2EDTA tubes. Collaborator samples were shipped for TCRbeta analysis as frozen whole blood, isolated PBMCs, or DNA extracted from either sample type. This TCR came from a man older than 75 with acute or convalescent COVID-19. Sequenced sample: peripheral blood. Recombination linked TRBV5-4 to TRBJ1-6; TRBD1 matches 9 bases in the middle. This receptor has the CDR3 CASSTAQGAFSPLHF. The sequenced DNA is TGTGCCAGCAGCACCGCACAGGGGGCCTTTTCACCCCTCCACTTT.